This TCR beta chain emerged from a study of cytomegalovirus exposure and HLA in healthy donors. Per germline, CDR1 MNHEY and CDR2 SMNVEV (reference sequence). This CDR3 comprises 12 residues. V lost 2 bases, J lost 6 bases, and 8 bases lay in between. Donors were nominally healthy when sampled, though unrecorded immune exposures were likely. A word on this clone: Its antigen is unknown.

PCR employed 60 Vbeta and 13 Jbeta primers. Produced via immunoSEQ multiplex PCR; TCRdb's table is partial and in-frame only. The repertoire includes 150,000 to 180,000 clones, 80% of them detected once, and about 5.6% sits in the top ten. General study results and limits: HLA alleles were associated with 18,000 or so TCR beta sequences in a later analysis at 0.05 false discovery rate.

Sequencing used PBMCs. The chain employs TRBV27 and TRBJ2-7; possible D gene TRBD1, 6 bases. The receptor was derived from a woman between 40 and 55 years old in good health and CMV-seropositive. CDR3 region: CASSLTGIEQYF. The CDR3 DNA reads as TGTGCCAGCAGTTTAACAGGGATCGAGCAGTACTTC.